This T cell receptor (beta chain) was recovered during a study of molecular identifiers for immune sequencing clone quantification. MiXCR, run by TCRdb on the PCR reads, gives a single entry per CDR3 protein. The sample lists about 320,000 distinct CDR3 sequences, roughly 23% occurring once. This clonotype has at least ten counts. Naive CD8 libraries were made from roughly 21,000 to 960,000 sorted cells, and they used 10%, 30% or 50% RNA. With V trimmed by 3 bases and J by 2 bases, 15 bases remained unmatched. This CDR3 has 18 residues. The germline V gene has CDR1 SNHLY and CDR2 FYNNEI. The rearrangement links TRBV2 to TRBJ1-2; 7 bases are shared with TRBD1. The sequenced sample consisted of naive CD8+ T cells from blood, with Jurkat cell RNA spiked in. The subset denotes: FACS-sorted CD8+CD4-CCR7+CD45RA+ naive T cells. The sequence was obtained from a human donor in good health. Some libraries in this study had Jurkat cell RNA spiked in. The CDR3 loop is CASSDSRQGGDENYGYTF. The CDR3 bases are TGTGCCAGCAGTGATTCCAGACAGGGAGGGGACGAAAACTATGGCTACACCTTC.